These 17 T cell receptor beta chains originate from one sample sequenced in a study of CD8 T cells in Susac syndrome. cDNA came from approximately 0.5 to 1 ug RNA primed by random hexamers. MiXCR, run by TCRdb on the immunoSEQ multiplex PCR reads, gives a single entry per CDR3 protein. Of 150,000 to 200,000 distinct CDR3 sequences listed, around 93% were seen once; the top ten hold 0.13%. Source material: CD4+ T cells from PBMCs. The receptor source for this set is a human donor in good health.

This chain connects TRBV12-3 or TRBV12-4 to TRBJ1-2; weak D call: TRBD1 (6 bases). The CDR3 covers 18 residues. V was pared by 5 bases and J by 0 bases, with 22 bases between. CDR3 DNA sequence: TGTGCCAGCAGTCGAAGACAGGTGGGCCCCTCCGCTAACTATGGCTACACCTTC. Its protein product is CASSRRQVGPSANYGYTF.

V is TRBV6-6 and J is TRBJ1-2, with 8 nucleotides matching TRBD1. CDR3 length equals 16 residues. The ends lost 2 bases at V and 8 bases at J; junction bases unmatched: 13. Germline V CDR1 and CDR2: MNHNY, SVGAGI (reference sequence). The CDR3 loop reads CASSYASDRAVYGYTF. The CDR3 DNA reads as TGTGCCAGCAGTTACGCCTCGGACAGGGCAGTTTACGGCTACACCTTC.

This sequence joins TRBV5-1 and TRBJ2-5; 9 bases line up with TRBD2. CDR3 length: 17 residues. V lost 4 bases, J lost 5 bases, and 15 bases stayed unmatched. The germline gives CDR1 SGHRS, CDR2 YFSETQ. CDR3 loop: CASSPALGGGAVETQYF. As DNA, the CDR3 is TGCGCCAGCAGCCCGGCCCTGGGCGGGGGGGCGGTTGAGACCCAGTACTTC.

As DNA, the CDR3 is TGTGCCAGCAGCTTAGCCTCGCAGGGTCGGCATGAGCAGTTCTTC. It encodes CASSLASQGRHEQFF. The chain carries TRBV11-2 and TRBJ2-1; a possible D gene is TRBD1 (5 bases). The germline V gene encodes CDR1 SGHAT and CDR2 FQNNGV. The CDR3 is made up of 15 amino acids. Trimming took off 1 base at V and 8 bases at J, with 15 bases between the two ends.

The count of this clonotype is one. The chain combines TRBV29-1 with TRBJ1-1; a possible D gene is TRBD1 (6 bases). The CDR3 runs 12 residues. The germline V and J ends were trimmed by 4 bases and 2 bases, with 8 bases remaining between them. The germline V gene has CDR1 SQVTM and CDR2 ANQGSEA. The CDR3 DNA reads TGCAGCGTTGGAGGGGGAAACACTGAAGCTTTCTTT. Translation: CSVGGGNTEAFF.

This clonotype was recorded only once. The rearrangement uses TRBV18 and TRBJ2-3; the match to TRBD2 covers 13 bases. The J segment lost 3 bases and the V segment lost 5 bases, leaving 5 bases of the junction unmatched. The V gene's germline CDR1 is KGHSH and CDR2 LQKENI. The CDR3 has 16 amino acids. For the CDR3, the DNA is TGTGCCAGCTCAATTGGACTAGCGGGGGTAACAGATACGCAGTATTTT. Translation gives CASSIGLAGVTDTQYF.

J is TRBJ1-5 and V is TRBV30; D is perhaps TRBD1 (6 bases). Germline lookup yields CDR1 GTSNPN and CDR2 SVGIG (reference sequence). The CDR3 covers 15 residues. V dropped 3 bases and J dropped 2 bases, with 14 bases sitting between them. The CDR3 reads CAWRSRGAGNQPQHF. The CDR3 DNA reads as TGTGCCTGGAGGTCCCGGGGGGCCGGCAATCAGCCCCAGCATTTT.

CDR3 region: CASSLQSGFNQPQHF. The CDR3 DNA is TGTGCCAGCAGCTTACAGTCAGGATTCAATCAGCCCCAGCATTTT. V gene TRBV7-6 combines with J gene TRBJ1-5; unclear D gene. V was shortened by 2 bases and J by 3 bases, with 11 bases between the two germline ends. Germline assignment: CDR1 SGHVS and CDR2 FNYEAQ. This CDR3 spans 15 amino acids.

The chain is built from TRBV12-3 or TRBV12-4 and TRBJ1-2; D may be TRBD1 (6 bases). V was pared by 2 bases and J by 1 base, with 11 bases between. This CDR3 has 15 residues. The CDR3 sequence: CASSLTGLDNYGYTF. In nucleotides, the CDR3 is TGTGCCAGCAGTTTAACAGGGTTGGATAACTATGGCTACACCTTC.

This clonotype was counted once. J is TRBJ1-5 and V is TRBV5-1; D is perhaps TRBD1 (5 bases). This CDR3 has 16 residues. Germline CDR1 is SGHRS and CDR2 is YFSETQ. Trimming took off 0 bases at V and 2 bases at J, with 12 bases between the two ends. This CDR3 reads CASSLGGTGGNQPQHF. The CDR3 DNA follows: TGCGCCAGCAGCTTGGGGGGGACGGGTGGCAATCAGCCCCAGCATTTT. The variable domain in full, completed from reference TRBV5-1 and TRBJ1-5, reads KAGVTQTPRYLIKTRGQQVTLSCSPISGHRSVSWYQQTPGQGLQFLFEYFSETQRNKGNFPGRFSGRQFSNSRSEMNVSTLELGDSALYLCASSLGGTGGNQPQHFGDGTRLSIL.

The chain is built from TRBV9 and TRBJ2-7; 9 bases match TRBD1. CDR1 and CDR2 from the germline V gene are SGDLS and YYNGEE. Trimming removed 3 bases from V and 7 bases from J; junction bases left unmatched: 14. This CDR3 is built from 16 residues. CDR3 in DNA: TGTGCCAGCAGCGAGGGGGGGACAGGGTATTCTCGGGAGCAGTACTTC. Its translation is CASSEGGTGYSREQYF.

The chain links TRBV5-1 to TRBJ2-7; 9 bases fit TRBD1. The CDR3 extends over 14 amino acids. Germline V gene lookup returns CDR1 SGHRS and CDR2 YFSETQ. The V and J ends lost 3 bases and 9 bases, in that order; junction bases with no gene match: 10. CDR3 in amino acids: CASSSGQGSSVQYF. For the CDR3, the DNA is TGCGCCAGCAGCTCCGGACAGGGGAGCTCCGTGCAGTACTTC.

The J gene is TRBJ1-1, the V gene TRBV20-1; 8 bases match TRBD1. This CDR3 is 14 amino acids long. Germline loops: CDR1 DFQATT, CDR2 SNEGSKA (reference sequence). Losses at the gene ends were 4 bases for V and 3 bases for J; bases not matched to a gene: 7. Here the CDR3 DNA reads TGCAGTGCTACCAAATACAGGGGGTACACTGAAGCTTTCTTT. Its protein product is CSATKYRGYTEAFF.

The chain couples TRBV14 to TRBJ2-7; D is perhaps TRBD1 (6 bases). V lost 6 bases to trimming and J lost 0 bases, with 21 bases between them. The CDR3 sequence is 17 residues long. Germline loops: CDR1 SGHDN, CDR2 FVKESK. CDR3 DNA: TGTGCCAGCAGTCACCGCCTACCGGGACACTTCTCCTACGAGCAGTACTTC. It is translated as CASSHRLPGHFSYEQYF.

The V gene is TRBV19, the J gene TRBJ2-2, with D uncertain. Trimming removed 5 bases at V and 1 base at J, with 11 bases between. Germline V gene data show CDR1 as LNHDA and CDR2 as SQIVND (reference sequence). The CDR3 spans 15 residues. CDR3 DNA: TGTGCCAGTAGTGCCCGCTACAAGAACACCGGGGAGCTGTTTTTT. Protein: CASSARYKNTGELFF.

This chain links TRBV20-1 with TRBJ2-3, with D perhaps matching TRBD1 (6 bases). Germline V gene data show CDR1 as DFQATT and CDR2 as SNEGSKA (reference sequence). V lost 7 bases and J 0 bases, leaving 23 bases between the germline ends. This CDR3 has 17 amino acids. The CDR3 loop reads CSVKQGRLLISTDTQYF. DNA for the CDR3: TGCAGTGTAAAACAGGGCAGGCTACTCATCAGCACAGATACGCAGTATTTT.

V usage is TRBV5-4 and J usage is TRBJ1-2, with D possibly matching TRBD1 (6 bases). This CDR3 contains 14 residues. V shed 3 bases and J shed 4 bases, with 13 bases lying between them. Germline V gene sequence: CDR1 SGHNT, CDR2 YYREEE (reference sequence). The CDR3 bases are TGTGCCAGCAGCTCGACCGGGACACTCTATGGCTACACCTTC. Translation gives CASSSTGTLYGYTF.